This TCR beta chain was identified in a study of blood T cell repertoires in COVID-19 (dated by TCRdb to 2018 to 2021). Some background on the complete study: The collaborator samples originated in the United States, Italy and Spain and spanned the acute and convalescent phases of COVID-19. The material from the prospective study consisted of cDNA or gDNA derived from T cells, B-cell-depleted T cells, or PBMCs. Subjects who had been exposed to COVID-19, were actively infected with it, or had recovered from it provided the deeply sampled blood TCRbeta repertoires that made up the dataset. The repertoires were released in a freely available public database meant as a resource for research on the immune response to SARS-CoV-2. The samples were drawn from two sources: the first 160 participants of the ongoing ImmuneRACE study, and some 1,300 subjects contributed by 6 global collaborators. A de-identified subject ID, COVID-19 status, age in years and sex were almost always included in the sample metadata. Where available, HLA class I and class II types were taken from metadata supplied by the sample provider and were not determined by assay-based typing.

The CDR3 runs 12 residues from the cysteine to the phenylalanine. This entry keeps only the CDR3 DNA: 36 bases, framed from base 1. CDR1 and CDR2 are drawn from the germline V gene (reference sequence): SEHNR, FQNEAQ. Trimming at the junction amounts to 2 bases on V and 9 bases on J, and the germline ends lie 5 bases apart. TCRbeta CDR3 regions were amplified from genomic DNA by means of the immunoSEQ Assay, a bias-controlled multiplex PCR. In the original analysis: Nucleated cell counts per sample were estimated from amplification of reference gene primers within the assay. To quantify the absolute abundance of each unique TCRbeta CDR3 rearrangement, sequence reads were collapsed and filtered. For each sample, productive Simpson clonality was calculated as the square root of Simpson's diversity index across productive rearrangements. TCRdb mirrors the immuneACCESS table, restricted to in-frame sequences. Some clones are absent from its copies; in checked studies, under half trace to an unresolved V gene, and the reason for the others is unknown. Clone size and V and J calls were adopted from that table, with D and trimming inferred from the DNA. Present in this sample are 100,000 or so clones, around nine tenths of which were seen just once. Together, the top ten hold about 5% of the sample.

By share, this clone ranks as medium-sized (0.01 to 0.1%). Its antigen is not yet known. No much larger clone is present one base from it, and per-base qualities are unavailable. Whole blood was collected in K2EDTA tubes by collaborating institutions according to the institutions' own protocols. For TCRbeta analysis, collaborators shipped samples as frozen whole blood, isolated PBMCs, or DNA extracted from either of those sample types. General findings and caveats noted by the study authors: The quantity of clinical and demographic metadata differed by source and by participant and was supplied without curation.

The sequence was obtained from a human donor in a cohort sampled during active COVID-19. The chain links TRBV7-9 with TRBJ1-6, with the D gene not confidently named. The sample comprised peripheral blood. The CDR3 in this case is CASSLLASPLHF. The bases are TGTGCCAGCAGCTTATTAGCTTCACCCCTCCACTTT.